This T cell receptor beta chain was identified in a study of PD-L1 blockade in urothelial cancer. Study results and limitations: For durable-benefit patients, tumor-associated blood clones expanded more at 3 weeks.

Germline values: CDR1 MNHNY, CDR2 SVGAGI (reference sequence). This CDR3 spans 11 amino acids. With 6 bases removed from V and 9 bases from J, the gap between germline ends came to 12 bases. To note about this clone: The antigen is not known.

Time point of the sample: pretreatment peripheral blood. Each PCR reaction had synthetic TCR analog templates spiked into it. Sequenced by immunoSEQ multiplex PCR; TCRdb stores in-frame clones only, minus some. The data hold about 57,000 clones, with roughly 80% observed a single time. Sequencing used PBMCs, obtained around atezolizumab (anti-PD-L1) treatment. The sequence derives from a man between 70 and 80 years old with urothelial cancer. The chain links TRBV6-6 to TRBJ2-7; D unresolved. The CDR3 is CASSQSFGQYF. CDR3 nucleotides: TGTGCCAGCAGCCAAAGCTTTGGGCAGTACTTC.